Listed below are T cell receptor beta chains from one sample, sequenced in a study of blood T cell repertoires in COVID-19. Profiled with immunoSEQ multiplex PCR; TCRdb holds only in-frame clones, not every one. The table records roughly 220,000 clones, roughly 80% of them present only once. What was sequenced was peripheral blood. The receptors were sampled from a woman in her thirties who had recovered from COVID-19. Each CDR3 is given with its conserved first and last residue. A D gene is named only where the DNA matches it firmly. Size is stated for part of the rows, as once, few or many counts, or as a class when the clone is expanded.

D: NA; J: TRBJ1-1; V: TRBV9; size: NA; CDR3: CASSALNTEAFF; DNA: TGTGCCAGCAGCGCTTTGAACACTGAAGCTTTCTTT
D: NA; J: TRBJ2-5; V: TRBV2; size: NA; CDR3: CASRLQGVLETQYF; DNA: TGTGCCAGCAGACTACAGGGAGTCTTGGAGACCCAGTACTTC
D: TRBD2; J: TRBJ2-7; V: TRBV5-1; size: NA; CDR3: CASSPRSGRAEQYF; DNA: TGCGCCAGCAGCCCCCGCAGCGGGAGAGCCGAGCAGTACTTC
D: NA; J: TRBJ2-3; V: TRBV5-1; size: NA; CDR3: CASSLYGSSTDTQYF; DNA: TGCGCCAGCAGCTTGTACGGGAGTAGCACAGATACGCAGTATTTT
D: TRBD1; J: TRBJ2-7; V: TRBV10-1; size: NA; CDR3: CASSDPDRSYEQYF; DNA: TGCGCCAGCAGTGACCCGGACAGGTCTTACGAGCAGTACTTC
D: TRBD2; J: TRBJ2-5; V: TRBV30; size: NA; CDR3: CAWSVGLAGGETQYF; DNA: TGTGCCTGGAGTGTCGGACTAGCGGGAGGTGAGACCCAGTACTTC
D: NA; J: TRBJ1-1; V: TRBV4-2; size: many; CDR3: CASSREGDRNTEAFF; DNA: TGTGCCAGCAGCCGGGAGGGGGACCGGAACACTGAAGCTTTCTTT
D: NA; J: TRBJ2-5; V: TRBV18; size: NA; CDR3: CASSPPGQETQYF; DNA: TGTGCCAGCTCACCACCCGGGCAAGAGACCCAGTACTTC
D: TRBD2; J: TRBJ2-1; V: TRBV6-1; size: NA; CDR3: CASSERSGSLLNEQFF; DNA: TGTGCCAGCAGTGAACGGAGCGGGAGCTTATTAAATGAGCAGTTCTTC
D: TRBD1; J: TRBJ2-5; V: TRBV19; size: few; CDR3: CASSIGTDKTQYF; DNA: TGTGCCAGTAGTATCGGGACAGATAAGACCCAGTACTTC
D: TRBD1; J: TRBJ2-7; V: TRBV10-2; size: NA; CDR3: CASSESWRQGGDEQYF; DNA: TGCGCCAGCAGTGAGAGTTGGCGACAGGGGGGCGACGAGCAGTACTTC
D: NA; J: TRBJ2-3; V: TRBV7-9; size: NA; CDR3: CASDFGRDIRTDTQYF; DNA: TGTGCCAGCGATTTTGGCCGGGACATTCGCACAGATACGCAGTATTTT
D: NA; J: TRBJ2-3; V: TRBV6-5; size: NA; CDR3: CAGGFSTDTQYF; DNA: TGTGCCGGTGGCTTCAGCACAGATACGCAGTATTTT
D: NA; J: TRBJ1-5; V: TRBV7-3; size: NA; CDR3: CASSLSTGGIRNQPQHF; DNA: TGTGCCAGCAGCTTAAGTACGGGGGGGATTAGGAATCAGCCCCAGCATTTT
D: NA; J: TRBJ1-1; V: TRBV7-3; size: NA; CDR3: CASSLTAGYDTEAFF; DNA: TGTGCCAGCAGCTTAACAGCGGGTTACGACACTGAAGCTTTCTTT
D: NA; J: TRBJ1-1; V: TRBV27; size: NA; CDR3: CASSPRLTVGEAFF; DNA: TGTGCCAGCAGTCCCCGACTGACCGTGGGTGAAGCTTTCTTT
D: NA; J: TRBJ2-2; V: TRBV24-1; size: NA; CDR3: CATSDLQVRTGELFF; DNA: TGTGCCACCAGTGACCTGCAGGTCCGGACCGGGGAGCTGTTTTTT
D: NA; J: TRBJ2-2; V: TRBV7-9; size: NA; CDR3: CASSSLGRESPGELFF; DNA: TGTGCCAGCAGCTCTCTCGGCAGGGAAAGCCCCGGGGAGCTGTTTTTT
D: TRBD1; J: TRBJ1-5; V: TRBV27; size: NA; CDR3: CASSLWTGQQPQHF; DNA: TGTGCCAGCAGTTTATGGACAGGGCAGCAGCCCCAGCATTTT
D: NA; J: TRBJ2-1; V: TRBV7-8; size: NA; CDR3: CASSPLFSNSYNEQFF; DNA: TGTGCCAGCAGCCCCCTTTTTAGTAACTCCTACAATGAGCAGTTCTTC
D: TRBD2; J: TRBJ2-3; V: TRBV2; size: once; CDR3: CASRELAGGADTQYF; DNA: TGTGCCAGCAGGGAACTAGCGGGAGGGGCGGATACGCAGTATTTT
D: TRBD1; J: TRBJ1-2; V: TRBV9; size: NA; CDR3: CASSVGTGKYGYTF; DNA: TGTGCCAGCAGCGTAGGGACAGGGAAGTATGGCTACACCTTC
D: TRBD2; J: TRBJ2-7; V: TRBV2; size: NA; CDR3: CASRTSGYSSYEQYF; DNA: TGTGCCAGCAGGACTAGCGGCTATAGCTCCTACGAGCAGTACTTC
D: TRBD2; J: TRBJ2-7; V: TRBV20-1; size: NA; CDR3: CSASRLAGSYEQYF; DNA: TGCAGTGCTAGTCGCCTAGCGGGAAGCTACGAGCAGTACTTC
D: NA; J: TRBJ1-2; V: TRBV29-1; size: NA; CDR3: CSEASQGRDYGYTF; DNA: TGCAGCGAGGCATCACAGGGTAGAGACTATGGCTACACCTTC
D: NA; J: TRBJ2-3; V: TRBV7-2; size: NA; CDR3: CASSLASHKDTQYF; DNA: TGTGCCAGCAGCTTAGCGAGCCATAAAGATACGCAGTATTTT
D: TRBD2; J: TRBJ2-1; V: TRBV24-1; size: NA; CDR3: CATSDSPGTSPFGEQFF; DNA: TGTGCCACCAGTGATTCCCCCGGGACTAGTCCCTTCGGTGAGCAGTTCTTC
D: TRBD1; J: TRBJ2-1; V: TRBV11-2; size: NA; CDR3: CASSEAGTGGGYNEQFF; DNA: TGTGCCAGCAGCGAGGCCGGGACAGGGGGCGGGTACAATGAGCAGTTCTTC
D: NA; J: TRBJ1-1; V: TRBV9; size: NA; CDR3: CASSPGVVGTEAFF; DNA: TGTGCCAGCAGCCCAGGGGTGGTTGGCACTGAAGCTTTCTTT
D: NA; J: TRBJ2-7; V: TRBV7-6; size: NA; CDR3: CASSLALVGESEQYF; DNA: TGTGCCAGCAGCTTAGCGCTAGTCGGGGAAAGCGAGCAGTACTTC
D: NA; J: TRBJ1-2; V: TRBV5-1; size: NA; CDR3: CASSLTGIANYGYTF; DNA: TGCGCCAGCAGCTTGACAGGTATTGCGAACTATGGCTACACCTTC
D: TRBD1; J: TRBJ1-1; V: TRBV16; size: few; CDR3: CASSPSGTVNTEAFF; DNA: TGTGCCAGCAGCCCGTCCGGGACAGTGAACACTGAAGCTTTCTTT
D: TRBD2; J: TRBJ2-7; V: TRBV19; size: NA; CDR3: CASSGGLAGVYEQYF; DNA: TGTGCCAGTAGTGGAGGACTAGCGGGGGTCTACGAGCAGTACTTC
D: TRBD2; J: TRBJ2-1; V: TRBV7-6; size: NA; CDR3: CASSARTSGRDYNEQFF; DNA: TGTGCCAGCAGCGCCCGTACTAGCGGGAGGGATTACAATGAGCAGTTCTTC
D: NA; J: TRBJ2-7; V: TRBV7-3; size: NA; CDR3: CASSSLPGFPYEQYF; DNA: TGTGCCAGCAGCTCGCTGCCCGGGTTCCCCTACGAGCAGTACTTC
D: TRBD1; J: TRBJ2-5; V: TRBV24-1; size: NA; CDR3: CATSRTGNRQETQYF; DNA: TGTGCCACCAGTCGGACAGGGAACCGCCAAGAGACCCAGTACTTC
D: TRBD1; J: TRBJ1-5; V: TRBV19; size: NA; CDR3: CASAMTGINQPQHF; DNA: TGTGCCAGTGCCATGACAGGGATAAATCAGCCCCAGCATTTT
D: TRBD1; J: TRBJ1-4; V: TRBV5-4; size: NA; CDR3: CASSLANGQGLKLFF; DNA: TGTGCCAGCAGCTTGGCCAATGGACAGGGTTTGAAACTGTTTTTT
D: TRBD1; J: TRBJ2-6; V: TRBV27; size: NA; CDR3: CASSRVGQSISGANVLTF; DNA: TGTGCCAGCAGCCGAGTGGGACAGTCAATCTCTGGGGCCAACGTCCTGACTTTC
D: TRBD1; J: TRBJ1-1; V: TRBV7-9; size: few; CDR3: CASSLQGGGNTEAFF; DNA: TGTGCCAGCAGCTTGCAGGGGGGAGGAAACACTGAAGCTTTCTTT
D: NA; J: TRBJ1-1; V: TRBV19; size: NA; CDR3: CASSAAGLNTEAFF; DNA: TGTGCCAGTAGCGCAGCGGGGCTAAACACTGAAGCTTTCTTT
D: NA; J: TRBJ1-6; V: TRBV6-5; size: NA; CDR3: CASSYSSGGGSSPLHF; DNA: TGTGCCAGCAGTTACTCGAGCGGCGGAGGCAGCTCACCCCTCCACTTT
D: TRBD1; J: TRBJ1-1; V: TRBV19; size: NA; CDR3: CASGGRVRTGRYTEAFF; DNA: TGTGCCAGTGGGGGCCGGGTGAGGACAGGGAGGTACACTGAAGCTTTCTTT
D: TRBD2; J: TRBJ2-7; V: TRBV7-3; size: NA; CDR3: CASSLGTSGSEQYF; DNA: TGTGCCAGCAGCTTGGGGACTAGCGGGAGCGAGCAGTACTTC
D: NA; J: TRBJ2-7; V: TRBV5-5; size: NA; CDR3: CASSLVGGPSYEQYF; DNA: TGTGCCAGCAGCTTGGTCGGGGGACCTTCCTACGAGCAGTACTTC
D: NA; J: TRBJ2-7; V: TRBV6-5; size: NA; CDR3: CASSSEPTAIYEQYF; DNA: TGTGCCAGCAGTTCCGAACCGACAGCTATCTACGAGCAGTACTTC
D: TRBD1; J: TRBJ1-6; V: TRBV10-2; size: NA; CDR3: CASSESGQERSPLHF; DNA: TGCGCCAGCAGTGAGTCAGGACAGGAGAGGTCACCCCTCCACTTT